The entry below describes one TCR beta chain. Only one count was recorded for this clonotype. Its antigen is currently not known. No much larger clone exists at a distance of one base, and base qualities are not known. Just one read gives weak support. V and J lose 5 bases and 5 bases, and a span of 15 bases separates them. The germline V gene supplies CDR1 SGHTA and CDR2 FQGNSA. The CDR3 covers 14 residues, taking in both the cysteine and the phenylalanine. Only the CDR3 DNA stays, 42 bases, in frame from base 1. The data are from a study of T cells in Graves' hyperthyroidism and ophthalmopathy (dated by TCRdb to between 2019 and 2020). Concerning the study at large: Peripheral blood was sampled at the time of initial diagnosis, prior to any treatment. A discovery cohort of around 100 patients, about 40 with Graves' ophthalmopathy and approximately 60 with stable Graves' hyperthyroidism, was used to find distinguishing TCR V-J signatures. An independent validation cohort of under 20 hyperthyroidism patients and 17 patients who later progressed to ophthalmopathy tested prospective prediction of ophthalmopathy. For training and testing, the 110 or so patients in the discovery cohort were randomly divided in a 7:3 ratio. The study also compared thyroid tissue and blood T-cell repertoires from a handful of Graves' hyperthyroidism patients. After sampling, hyperthyroidism patients received methimazole starting at 30 mg daily, and ophthalmopathy patients received high-dose intravenous methylprednisolone. The paper reports TCR Vbeta CDR3 sequencing of 140 or so peripheral blood samples: fewer than 50 ophthalmopathy, over 70 hyperthyroidism and some 17 progressor patients.

Hyperthyroidism patients were newly diagnosed, with disease duration under 2 months, and aged 18 to 65 years. Exclusion was applied to patients with uncontrolled infections, other autoimmune diseases, pregnancy or lactation. Diagnoses were established on the basis of clinical symptoms, serum thyroxine and TRAb, thyroid ultrasound, and orbital computed tomography. Blood from progressor patients was collected at the time of first diagnosis with hyperthyroidism, before any ophthalmopathy symptoms had appeared. PBMCs were separated from roughly 9.3 ml of fresh peripheral blood using Ficoll-Paque density gradient centrifugation. Progressor patients were defined as those initially diagnosed with Graves' hyperthyroidism in whom ophthalmopathy developed during follow-up. Trizol reagent was used to extract total RNA, and RNA quality was then checked on an Agilent 2100 Bioanalyzer. The TCR beta CDR3 regions were amplified from the RNA transcripts. The first round of RT-PCR for the TCR CDR3 was performed with the HTBI primer set and the Qiagen OneStep RT-PCR kit. A second multiplex PCR round built the libraries, followed by size selection and purification. Paired-end sequencing of the libraries was performed with 100 bp reads on an Illumina HiSeq2000. As for the authors' bioinformatics: SOAPnuke was used to process the raw data, with reads discarded if the reads contained adapters or uncalled bases, had a mean Phred below 15, or lacked an exact constant-primer or identifier match. COPE v1.2.5 was used to merge the high-quality paired reads, and each unique nucleotide sequence was defined as a clonotype. MiTCR v1.1 was used to align clonotypes to the IMGT TRBV, TRBD and TRBJ reference segments. The analysis included only V-J combinations with a frequency above 0.0001, which together covered 99.2% of the repertoires. The TCS score was defined as the ratio of F50 (clonal expansion) to E x V (chaos), calculated using BLOSUM62-based TCRdist between CDR3 peptides within each V-J. Welch's t-statistics and random forest reduced some 510 V-J features to 13, which were used in a naive Bayes classifier (R e1071). The raw public reads went through TCRdb reprocessing: fastp at Q25, MiXCR clone calling, in-frame beta chains kept. Each CDR3 protein gets just one entry, which takes the most common genes and DNA from the rows behind it. In this record, the V and J calls reflect TCRdb's handling and not the investigators' own analysis. The sample data list 300,000 to 450,000 distinct CDR3 sequences, and 15% to 18% of these were observed just once. About a quarter of the sample comes from the top ten.

The paper as a whole reports these results and caveats: In validation, the model predicted progression to ophthalmopathy a median of around six months before onset, with about 71% sensitivity and 72.22% specificity. In cross-validation, a model built on a 13 V-J signature told ophthalmopathy apart from stable hyperthyroidism with about 90% sensitivity and approximately 81% specificity, and in testing the same model reached 80%/75%. Blood samples also contained most of the expanded thyroid clonotypes (frequency above 0.001), which suggests that blood repertoires may reflect thyroid immune responses. Sample size was not statistically predetermined, and investigators were not blinded to group allocation.

The origin of this receptor is a woman aged 18-35 years with Graves' hyperthyroidism that later progressed to Graves' ophthalmopathy. The chain was built from TRBV7-2 and TRBJ1-1; matching of 6 bases hints at TRBD1 as the D gene. The sequenced sample was blood. The CDR3 sequence is CASSRFRGRTEAFF. In nucleotides, the sequence is TGTGCCAGCAGCCGATTCCGGGGGCGAACTGAAGCTTTCTTT.